These T cell receptor beta chains were read from a single sample in a study of immune heterogeneity within non-small cell lung tumors. TCRdb called the multiplex PCR reads again in MiXCR, with one record for every CDR3 protein. The sample yields some 22,000 distinct CDR3 sequences, approximately 30% seen once. Sequenced material: lung tumor tissue. These TCRs come from a man aged 40-49 years with non-small cell lung cancer. Each CDR3 is given with its conserved first and last residue. The D gene is left open where the match is weak. Some rows have no size entry. The others give once, few or many, or a class for an expanded clone.

J gene | V gene | clone size | D gene | CDR3 length | CDR3 protein | CDR3 DNA
TRBJ2-6 | TRBV7-9 | few | . | 15 | CASSVQSAGANVLTF | TGTGCCAGCAGCGTCCAGTCGGCTGGGGCCAACGTCCTGACTTTC
TRBJ2-7 | TRBV7-3 | . | TRBD2 | 15 | CASRITSGSPNEQYF | TGTGCCAGCAGGATTACTAGCGGGAGTCCCAACGAGCAGTACTTC
TRBJ1-1 | TRBV4-2 | . | . | 15 | CASSQELLWGTEAFF | TGTGCCAGCAGCCAAGAATTATTGTGGGGCACTGAAGCTTTCTTT
TRBJ2-1 | TRBV4-3 | few | TRBD2 | 16 | CASSQEPLAGYNEQFF | TGCGCCAGCAGCCAAGAGCCACTAGCGGGCTACAATGAGCAGTTCTTC
TRBJ2-2 | TRBV5-6 | few | . | 14 | CASSLRGFTGELFF | TGTGCCAGCAGCTTGCGGGGGTTCACCGGGGAGCTGTTTTTT
TRBJ2-7 | TRBV7-2 | many | TRBD1 | 15 | CASRISGQGSYEQYF | TGTGCCAGCAGGATCTCGGGACAGGGGTCCTACGAGCAGTACTTC
TRBJ2-7 | TRBV11-2 | few | . | 14 | CASSLAGSSYEQYF | TGTGCCAGCAGCTTAGCGGGAAGCTCCTACGAGCAGTACTTC
TRBJ1-3 | TRBV20-1 | many | . | 16 | CSARHGSKPSGNTIYF | TGCAGTGCTAGACATGGTTCCAAACCCTCTGGAAACACCATATATTTT
TRBJ1-6 | TRBV19 | many | . | 16 | CASSNVVRGYNSPLHF | TGTGCCAGTAGCAACGTAGTTAGGGGCTATAATTCACCCCTCCACTTT
TRBJ2-7 | TRBV19 | . | TRBD2 | 15 | CASSMGAGVPYEQYF | TGTGCCAGTAGTATGGGCGCGGGAGTTCCCTACGAGCAGTACTTC
TRBJ2-3 | TRBV9 | few | TRBD2 | 16 | CASSEGPGLTTDTQYF | TGTGCCAGCAGCGAGGGGCCGGGACTAACCACAGATACGCAGTATTTT
TRBJ2-5 | TRBV7-6 | . | . | 12 | CASAPRPETQYF | TGTGCCAGCGCCCCCCGCCCGGAGACCCAGTACTTC
TRBJ2-5 | TRBV25-1 | . | . | 15 | CASSERGSGRETQYF | TGTGCCAGCAGTGAAAGAGGGAGCGGCCGAGAGACCCAGTACTTC
TRBJ1-3 | TRBV12-3/TRBV12-4 | medium-sized | . | 15 | CASSLAGSSGNTIYF | TGTGCCAGCAGTTTAGCAGGATCCTCTGGAAACACCATATATTTT
TRBJ2-1 | TRBV19 | many | . | 14 | CASSIYGRINEQFF | TGTGCCAGTAGTATCTACGGACGAATCAATGAGCAGTTCTTC
TRBJ1-4 | TRBV14 | many | . | 11 | CASSQREKLFF | TGTGCCAGCAGCCAACGGGAAAAACTGTTTTTT
TRBJ1-1 | TRBV12-3/TRBV12-4 | . | . | 14 | CASSLRGWDTEAFF | TGTGCCAGCAGTTTAAGGGGGTGGGACACTGAAGCTTTCTTT
TRBJ2-3 | TRBV20-1 | . | TRBD2 | 13 | CGARLAVTDTQYF | TGCGGTGCTAGACTAGCGGTCACAGATACGCAGTATTTT
TRBJ2-3 | TRBV7-7 | . | TRBD1 | 15 | CASSLRTGSEDTQYF | TGTGCTAGCAGCTTAAGGACAGGGAGTGAAGATACGCAGTATTTT
TRBJ2-3 | TRBV6-1 | . | TRBD2 | 15 | CASSRGRPITDTQYF | TGTGCCAGCAGTCGCGGGAGGCCCATCACAGATACGCAGTATTTT
TRBJ1-5 | TRBV20-1 | . | . | 13 | CSATQGGNQPQHF | TGCAGTGCAACACAGGGAGGTAATCAGCCCCAGCATTTT
TRBJ1-1 | TRBV20-1 | many | . | 14 | CSASEGHLNTEAFF | TGCAGTGCTAGTGAAGGACACCTGAACACTGAAGCTTTCTTT
TRBJ1-4 | TRBV6-4 | . | . | 15 | CASSAGIGANGKLFF | TGTGCCAGCAGTGCGGGAATTGGGGCTAATGGAAAACTGTTTTTT
TRBJ2-7 | TRBV12-3/TRBV12-4 | . | TRBD2 | 18 | CPSSLSAGTSGRVNDQYF | TGTCCCAGCAGTTTATCGGCCGGGACTAGCGGGAGGGTAAACGATCAGTACTTC
TRBJ2-3 | TRBV2 | many | . | 13 | CASLRQGTDTQYF | TGTGCCAGCCTCCGACAGGGCACAGATACGCAGTATTTT
TRBJ2-3 | TRBV5-6 | . | . | 17 | CASSSWGIQKSTDTQYF | TGTGCCAGCAGCTCCTGGGGAATCCAGAAGAGCACAGATACGCAGTATTTT
TRBJ2-3 | TRBV5-8 | . | . | 14 | CASSLAGGADTQYF | TGTGCCAGCAGCTTGGCTGGGGGAGCAGATACGCAGTATTTT
TRBJ2-6 | TRBV7-3 | . | . | 17 | CASSLNDHRAGANVLTF | TGTGCCAGCAGCTTAAATGACCACCGGGCTGGGGCCAACGTCCTGACTTTC
TRBJ2-7 | TRBV4-2 | . | TRBD2 | 17 | CASSHRIPSGRGHEQYF | TGTGCCAGCAGCCACCGCATCCCAAGCGGGAGAGGCCACGAGCAGTACTTC
TRBJ2-7 | TRBV19 | many | . | 12 | CASSSTAYEQYF | TGTGCCAGTAGTAGTACTGCCTACGAGCAGTACTTC
TRBJ1-3 | TRBV12-5 | . | . | 18 | CASGFSEGSVSLGYTIFF | TGTGCTAGTGGTTTTTCAGAGGGTTCTGTGAGTCTGGGGTACACCATATTTTTT
TRBJ2-3 | TRBV20-1 | . | . | 15 | CSSSGDLISTDTQYF | TGCAGTTCTAGTGGGGACTTGATTAGCACAGATACGCAGTATTTT
TRBJ2-3 | TRBV6-2/TRBV6-3 | many | TRBD2 | 16 | CASRRSSGSPTDTQYF | TGTGCCAGCAGGAGGAGTAGCGGGAGCCCCACAGATACGCAGTATTTT
TRBJ1-1 | TRBV5-1 | few | TRBD1 | 14 | CASSPGQGNTEAFF | TGCGCCAGCAGCCCGGGACAGGGCAACACTGAAGCTTTCTTT
TRBJ1-1 | TRBV18 | many | . | 13 | CASSPDLNTEAFF | TGTGCCAGCTCACCGGACTTGAACACTGAAGCTTTCTTT
TRBJ2-1 | TRBV11-3 | . | . | 15 | CASSLEWLARNEQFF | TGTGCCAGCAGCTTAGAGTGGCTAGCGCGAAATGAGCAGTTCTTC
TRBJ1-1 | TRBV9 | . | . | 14 | CASSPWGGQTEAFF | TGTGCCAGCAGCCCGTGGGGGGGGCAGACTGAAGCTTTCTTT
TRBJ2-2 | TRBV11-2 | . | . | 14 | CASSLVWRTGELFF | TGTGCCAGCAGCTTAGTGTGGCGAACCGGGGAGCTGTTTTTT
TRBJ2-3 | TRBV24-1 | . | . | 15 | CATSYPQSITDTQYF | TGTGCCACCAGTTATCCACAGTCAATCACAGATACGCAGTATTTT
TRBJ1-2 | TRBV12-3/TRBV12-4 | many | . | 14 | CASSLGWQGGGYTF | TGTGCCAGCAGTTTAGGGTGGCAGGGTGGCGGCTACACCTTC
TRBJ1-2 | TRBV6-1 | . | TRBD1 | 14 | CASRSTGANYGYTF | TGTGCCAGCAGGTCAACAGGGGCTAACTATGGCTACACCTTC
TRBJ1-5 | TRBV7-9 | many | . | 14 | CASSAGGGNQPQHF | TGTGCCAGCAGCGCCGGGGGGGGCAATCAGCCCCAGCATTTT